This T cell receptor (beta chain) came from a study of blood T cell repertoires in COVID-19. The wider study: Specimens from acute and convalescent COVID-19 originated in the United States, Italy and Spain.

Authors' data handling: Reference gene primer amplification gave nucleated cell count estimates. TCRdb's copy holds only in-frame clones and misses some; the assay was immunoSEQ multiplex PCR. Clone size and the V and J calls come from that table; the DNA yielded D and trimming. The table records about 210,000 clones, 70% to 90% of them present only once. V lost 4 bases and J 0 bases, leaving 13 bases between the germline ends. In germline, CDR1 is LNHNV, CDR2 YYDKDF (reference sequence). This CDR3 is built from 15 residues. Participant ages covered roughly 18 to 90 years across some 25 US areas. In Cohort 3, a recovered donor had either two negative PCRs, clearance, or symptom resolution.

The receptor's source is a middle-aged man who had recovered from COVID-19. V gene TRBV15 combines with J gene TRBJ2-7; TRBD1 might be the D (7 bases). The sample comprised PBMCs or T cells enriched from blood (not recorded which). The CDR3 nucleotides are TGTGCCACCAGCATTAGGCGGGACAGCTCCTACGAGCAGTACTTC. Its protein product is CATSIRRDSSYEQYF.